This TCR beta chain appears in the sequencing data of a study of shared clonotypes between healthy human individuals. General observations from the study: Sorted-subset samples were not fully sequenced, rarefaction indicated.

Comment on this clone: Antigen unknown.

Every subset had its genomic DNA shared out evenly among several immunoSEQ plates. Assay: immunoSEQ multiplex PCR; the TCRdb copy retains only in-frame clones and omits some. The sample includes roughly 2.5 million clones, 90% to 95% of them seen just once. Sequenced sample: naive CD4+ T cells sorted from blood. Subset here: CD45RA+ positively selected. The clonotype was recovered from a man between 18 and 29 years old in good health.

The CDR3 DNA follows: TGCGCCAGCCGCGCGGGGCTCCAAGAGACCCAGTACTTC. Residues: CASRAGLQETQYF. The chain links TRBV4-1 to TRBJ2-5, with D perhaps matching TRBD2 (6 bases). The CDR3 runs to 13 residues. Germline assignment: CDR1 MGHRA and CDR2 YSYEKL. Trimming removed 8 bases from V and 1 base from J, with 11 bases in between.